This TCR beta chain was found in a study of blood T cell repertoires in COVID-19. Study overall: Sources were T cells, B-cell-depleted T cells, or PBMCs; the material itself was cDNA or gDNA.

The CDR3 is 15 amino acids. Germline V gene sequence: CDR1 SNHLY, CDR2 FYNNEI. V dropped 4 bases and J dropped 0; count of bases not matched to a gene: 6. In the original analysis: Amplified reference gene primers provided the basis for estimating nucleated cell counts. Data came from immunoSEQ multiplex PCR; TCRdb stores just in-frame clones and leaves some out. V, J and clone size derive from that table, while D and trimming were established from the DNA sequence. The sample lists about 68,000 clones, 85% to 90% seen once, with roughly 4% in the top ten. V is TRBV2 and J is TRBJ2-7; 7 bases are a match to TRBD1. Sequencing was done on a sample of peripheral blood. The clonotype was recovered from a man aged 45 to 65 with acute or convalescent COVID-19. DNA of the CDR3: TGTGCCAGCAGTGTTCCGGGGACAGACTCCTACGAGCAGTACTTC. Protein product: CASSVPGTDSYEQYF.